This is a list of T cell receptor beta chains from one sample in a study of T cell responses to AZD1222 COVID-19 vaccine. Profiled with immunoSEQ multiplex PCR; TCRdb holds only in-frame clones, not every one. This table holds around 100,000 clones, roughly 85% found once. The sample in question was peripheral blood, obtained on day 0 of AZD1222 vaccination. The receptor set was obtained from an adult in good health. The CDR3 runs from the conserved cysteine through the conserved F or W. A D gene is named only where the DNA matches it firmly.

d_gene | j_gene | v_gene | CDR3nt | CDR3aa
TRBD2 | TRBJ2-1 | TRBV6-6 | TGTGCCAGCAGGCGAGCGGGGGGTAATACGAATGAGCAGTTCTTC | CASRRAGGNTNEQFF
- | TRBJ2-2 | TRBV7-8 | TGTGCCAGCAGCGCAGAGGGCCTACTCACCACCGGGGAGCTGTTTTTT | CASSAEGLLTTGELFF
TRBD1 | TRBJ1-1 | TRBV7-9 | TGTGCCAGCAGTTGGGGACAGGGGGCAGCTGAAGCTTTCTTT | CASSWGQGAAEAFF
- | TRBJ1-2 | TRBV5-4 | TGTGCCAGCAGCCGGGACGGGCGCGCTGGCTACACCTTC | CASSRDGRAGYTF
- | TRBJ2-7 | TRBV6-2/TRBV6-3 | TGTGCCAGCAGTTACTCGTCCCCGACCCTTGGGTTGTACGAGCAGTACTTC | CASSYSSPTLGLYEQYF
TRBD2 | TRBJ2-1 | TRBV7-6 | TGTGCCAGCAGCCCAGGACTAGCGGGGGGACGCTCCTACAATGAGCAGTTCTTC | CASSPGLAGGRSYNEQFF
- | TRBJ1-6 | TRBV5-1 | TGCGCCAGCGCCATCGAGAGCTCCTATAATTCACCCCTCCACTTT | CASAIESSYNSPLHF
TRBD2 | TRBJ2-1 | TRBV4-3 | TGCGCCAGCAGCCAAGGCCTAGCGGGAAACAATGAGCAGTTCTTC | CASSQGLAGNNEQFF
- | TRBJ1-5 | TRBV24-1 | TGTGCCACCAGTGACCCGAACACTGGAGCTAATCAGCCCCAGCATTTT | CATSDPNTGANQPQHF
- | TRBJ1-2 | TRBV6-5 | TGTGCCAGCAGTTACTTGGGGGGATATGGCTACACCTTC | CASSYLGGYGYTF
- | TRBJ2-2 | TRBV5-5 | TGTGCCAGCAGCTTGAGGGGCCGGACCGGGGAGCTGTTTTTT | CASSLRGRTGELFF
- | TRBJ1-6 | TRBV15 | TGTGCCACCAGCAGAGGGGGAGTTAATTCACCCCTCCACTTT | CATSRGGVNSPLHF
TRBD1 | TRBJ1-3 | TRBV4-3 | TGCGCCAGCAGCCAAGTTAGGGGGACAGGGGCGGAGAAAAGAAACACCATATATTTT | CASSQVRGTGAEKRNTIYF
TRBD1 | TRBJ2-2 | TRBV6-1 | TGTGCCAGCAGTGAAGTTGTTTTTTGGGACAGGGTGTGGACCGGGGAGCTGTTTTTT | CASSEVVFWDRVWTGELFF
- | TRBJ2-3 | TRBV7-2 | TGTGCCAGCAGCCAAGGGGGGGTGGGAGGAGATACGCAGTATTTT | CASSQGGVGGDTQYF
- | TRBJ2-3 | TRBV4-1 | TGCGCCAGCAGCCTCCCCAGGGTAGATACGCAGTATTTT | CASSLPRVDTQYF